Presented here are 8 T cell receptor beta chains from one specimen sequenced in a study of metastatic and nonmetastatic thyroid tumors. Every patient was untreated before thyroid surgery. TCRdb reanalyzed the PCR reads via MiXCR. The sample lists approximately 25,000 clones; about 26% were seen once. Sequenced input: blood. The receptors shown here come from a male donor with papillary thyroid cancer or a benign thyroid nodule (not recorded which). Some clones in this sample may be carry-over from other donors' samples.

The chain joins TRBV28 to TRBJ2-1, with 7 bases lining up with TRBD2. CDR1 and CDR2 from the germline V gene are MDHEN and SYDVKM. The junction had 10 bases not matched to a gene; V was cut back by 7 bases and J by 7 bases. This CDR3 is 14 amino acids long. CDR3 nucleotides: TGTGCCAGCATGGGGACTACCGAGTTTAATGAGCAGTTCTTC. This codes for CASMGTTEFNEQFF.

This clone showed up just a few times. A much larger clone is a single base away; this may be a read error. This sample also contains other DNA sequences that code for the same CDR3. The chain combines TRBV29-1 with TRBJ2-2; D gene uncertain. V was cut by 6 bases and J by 5 bases, with 7 bases left in between. Per the germline V gene, CDR1 is SQVTM and CDR2 is ANQGSEA. This CDR3 is 11 amino acids long. The CDR3 here is CSVAKTGELFF. CDR3 sequence (DNA): TGCAGCGTCGCCAAAACCGGGGAGCTGTTTTTT.

The sample holds many counts of this clone. The J gene is TRBJ2-4, the V gene TRBV18, with 9 bases fitting TRBD2. The CDR3 sequence is 18 residues long. V shed 4 bases, J shed 1 base, and the junction held 11 bases outside the gene matches. CDR1 KGHSH and CDR2 LQKENI come from the germline V gene. For the CDR3, the DNA is TGTGCCAGCTCACACGTGGCTGACACTAGCGGGGCCAAAAACATTCAGTACTTC. Translation: CASSHVADTSGAKNIQYF. Filled out from reference TRBV18 and TRBJ2-4, the complete variable domain reads NAGVMQNPRHLVRRRGQEARLRCSPMKGHSHVYWYRQLPEEGLKFMVYLQKENIIDESGMPKERFSAEFPKEGPSILRIQQVVRGDSAAYFCASSHVADTSGAKNIQYFGAGTRLSVL.

Comment on this clone: The germline gene is not matched at one end of the junction; a read error may be the cause. The V gene is TRBV20-1, the J gene TRBJ1-1; TRBD1 aligns across 7 bases. Germline CDR1 DFQATT, CDR2 SNEGSKA (reference sequence). The CDR3 has 12 amino acids. The CDR3 protein is CSALPWDSESFF. CDR3 bases: TGCAGTGCTCTACCTTGGGACAGTGAATCTTTCTTT.

The CDR3, as DNA: TGTGCCAGCAGTGAAGTTATTCAGTTCTTC. It specifies CASSEVIQFF. The genes are TRBV6-1 and TRBJ2-1; the D is unclear. CDR1 and CDR2 from the germline V gene are MNHNS and SASEGT. V was clipped by 1 base and J by 13 bases, with 5 bases between them. The CDR3 runs to 10 residues.

This clone was counted a few times. The CDR3 loop is CASSPTTVNTGELFF. Written as DNA, the CDR3 is TGTGCCAGCAGTCCCACGACGGTGAACACCGGGGAGCTGTTTTTT. V and J are TRBV2 and TRBJ2-2; D call uncertain. The germline gives CDR1 SNHLY, CDR2 FYNNEI. V shed 5 bases and J shed 1 base, with 11 bases lying between them. This CDR3 has 15 amino acids.

Many counts were recorded for this clone. The chain employs TRBV20-1 and TRBJ1-6; tentative D call: TRBD1 (5 bases). Germline CDR1 DFQATT, CDR2 SNEGSKA (reference sequence). The germline V and J ends were trimmed by 3 bases and 5 bases, with 11 bases remaining between them. There are 14 residues in the CDR3. The CDR3 DNA sequence: TGCAGTGCTAGGGGGCGGCTCGATAATTCACCCCTCCACTTT. This codes for CSARGRLDNSPLHF.

This clone has a count of ten or more. This sequence joins TRBV5-4 and TRBJ2-2; D remains unclear. This CDR3 comprises 16 residues. CDR1 is SGHNT, CDR2 YYREEE, per germline (reference sequence). V lost 3 bases to trimming and J lost 4 bases, with 16 bases between them. CDR3 bases: TGTGCCAGCAGCTCCCCAAAAGCTGCCGGCACCGGGGAGCTGTTTTTT. It is translated as CASSSPKAAGTGELFF.